This record covers a single T cell receptor beta chain. For the second PCR, which ran for roughly 7 to 11 cycles, a sample-barcoded 5' primer and a J-beta primer mix were used. MiXCR, run by TCRdb on the 5' RACE reads, gives a single entry per CDR3 protein. The table records about 1.4 million distinct CDR3 sequences, 45% to 70% of them present only once. The sample belongs to a study of blood T cells in healthy people across ages. In germline, CDR1 is MNHEY, CDR2 SVGAGI. Trimming took 0 bases from V and 11 from J, leaving 16 bases between them. CDR3 length equals 14 residues. This TCR derives from a man aged 18 to 35 in good health. The rearrangement links TRBV6-5 to TRBJ2-5; D uncertain. The sequencing sample was made of blood. DNA of the CDR3: TGTGCCAGCAGTTACTCGATAGCCCCGTTGGTACAGTACTTC. This gives the protein CASSYSIAPLVQYF.